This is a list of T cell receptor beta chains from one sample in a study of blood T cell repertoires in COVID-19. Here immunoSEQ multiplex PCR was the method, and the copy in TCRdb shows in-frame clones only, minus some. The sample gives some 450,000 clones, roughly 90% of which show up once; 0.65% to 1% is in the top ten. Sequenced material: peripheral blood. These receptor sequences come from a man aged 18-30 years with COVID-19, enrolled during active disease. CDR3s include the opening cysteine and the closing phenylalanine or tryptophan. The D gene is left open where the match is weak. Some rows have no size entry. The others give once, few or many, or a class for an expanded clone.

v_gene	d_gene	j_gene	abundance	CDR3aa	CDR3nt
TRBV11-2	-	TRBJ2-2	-	CASSKTTGELFF	TGTGCCAGCAGCAAGACTACCGGGGAGCTGTTTTTT
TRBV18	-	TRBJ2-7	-	CASSPQGLPGEQYF	TGTGCCAGCTCACCTCAGGGGTTGCCGGGGGAGCAGTACTTC
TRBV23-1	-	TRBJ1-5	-	CASSHYRSNQPQHF	TGCGCCAGCAGTCATTACCGGAGCAATCAGCCCCAGCATTTT
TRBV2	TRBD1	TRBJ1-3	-	CASSDQGALSGNTIYF	TGTGCCAGCAGTGATCAGGGGGCGCTTTCTGGAAACACCATATATTTT
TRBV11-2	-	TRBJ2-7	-	CASSPNLDGTYEQYF	TGTGCCAGCAGCCCAAACCTCGACGGGACCTACGAGCAGTACTTC
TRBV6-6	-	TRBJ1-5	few	CASSYSEGVQPQHF	TGTGCCAGCAGTTACTCGGAAGGGGTTCAGCCCCAGCATTTT
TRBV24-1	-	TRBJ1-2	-	CATSDFRGGDRGYTF	TGTGCCACCAGTGATTTTCGGGGGGGCGATCGTGGCTACACCTTC
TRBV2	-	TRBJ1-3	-	CASRAGALGTTIYF	TGTGCCAGCAGGGCGGGGGCACTCGGAACCACCATATATTTT
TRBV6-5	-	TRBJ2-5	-	CASSRSGNQETQYF	TGTGCCAGCAGTAGGTCGGGGAACCAAGAGACCCAGTACTTC
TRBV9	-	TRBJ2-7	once	CASSVGPAYEQYF	TGTGCCAGCAGCGTAGGCCCAGCCTACGAGCAGTACTTC
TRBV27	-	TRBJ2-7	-	CASSLGPAGPYEQYF	TGTGCCAGCAGCCTCGGGCCCGCAGGGCCCTACGAGCAGTACTTC
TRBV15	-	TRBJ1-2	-	CATSRDGPEGGYTF	TGTGCCACCAGCAGAGATGGCCCAGAGGGTGGCTACACCTTC
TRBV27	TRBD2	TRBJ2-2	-	CASSLSGLAGRGLNTGELFF	TGTGCCAGCAGTTTATCTGGCCTAGCGGGAAGGGGCTTGAACACCGGGGAGCTGTTTTTT
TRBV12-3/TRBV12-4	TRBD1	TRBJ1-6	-	CASSFGTDSPLHF	TGTGCCAGCAGTTTCGGGACAGATTCACCCCTCCACTTT
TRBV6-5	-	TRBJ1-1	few	CASRRTPAGTEAFF	TGTGCCAGCAGGCGGACACCGGCAGGCACTGAAGCTTTCTTT
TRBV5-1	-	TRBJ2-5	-	CASSLGEALQETQYF	TGCGCCAGCAGCTTGGGAGAGGCCCTACAAGAGACCCAGTACTTC
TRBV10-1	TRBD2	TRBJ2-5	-	CASSEGTSGRSETQYF	TGCGCCAGCAGTGAGGGGACTAGCGGGAGGTCAGAGACCCAGTACTTC
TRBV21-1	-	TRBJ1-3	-	CASSFSVIGGSGNTIYF	TGTGCCAGCAGCTTTTCGGTAATAGGGGGCTCTGGAAACACCATATATTTT
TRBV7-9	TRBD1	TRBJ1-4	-	CASSRTGSEKLFF	TGTGCCAGCAGCCGGACAGGGAGTGAAAAACTGTTTTTT
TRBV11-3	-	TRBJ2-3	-	CASSLPGSPQYF	TGTGCCAGCAGCCTCCCAGGGTCACCGCAGTATTTT
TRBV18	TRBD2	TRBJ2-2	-	CASSALADGELFF	TGTGCCAGCTCAGCTCTAGCGGACGGGGAGCTGTTTTTT
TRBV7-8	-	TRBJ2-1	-	CASSSDISFPPFF	TGTGCCAGCAGCTCGGACATTTCTTTCCCCCCGTTCTTC
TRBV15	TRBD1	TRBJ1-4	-	CATSRDQGVGEKLFF	TGTGCCACCAGCAGAGACCAGGGGGTTGGCGAAAAACTGTTTTTT
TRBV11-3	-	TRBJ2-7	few	CASSLQGEQYF	TGTGCCAGCAGCTTACAGGGCGAGCAGTACTTC
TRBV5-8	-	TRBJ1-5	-	CASSLRGKSNQPQHF	TGTGCCAGCAGCTTGCGAGGGAAAAGCAATCAGCCCCAGCATTTT
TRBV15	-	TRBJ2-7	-	CATSRVPGAIYEQYF	TGTGCCACCAGCAGAGTTCCGGGAGCCATCTACGAGCAGTACTTC
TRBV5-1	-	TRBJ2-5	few	CASSLEGVRGYQETQYF	TGCGCCAGCAGCTTGGAGGGGGTTAGGGGGTACCAAGAGACCCAGTACTTC
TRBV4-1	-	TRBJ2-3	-	CASSPPAEASQYF	TGCGCCAGCAGCCCCCCAGCGGAGGCCTCGCAGTATTTT
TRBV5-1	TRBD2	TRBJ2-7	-	CASTETSGSFYEQYF	TGCGCCAGCACCGAGACTAGCGGGAGTTTCTACGAGCAGTACTTC
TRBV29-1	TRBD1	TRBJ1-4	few	CSVSTGELLFF	TGCAGCGTTTCTACAGGGGAGTTGCTGTTTTTT
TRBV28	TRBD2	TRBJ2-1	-	CASSPPGLAGGPPTNEQFF	TGTGCCAGCAGTCCCCCCGGACTAGCGGGAGGCCCACCCACGAATGAGCAGTTCTTC
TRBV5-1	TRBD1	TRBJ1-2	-	CASSFLTGGAGGYTF	TGCGCCAGCAGTTTCCTTACAGGGGGCGCCGGTGGCTACACCTTC
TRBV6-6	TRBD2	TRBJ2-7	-	CASSPGLAGEADSYEQYF	TGTGCCAGCAGTCCGGGACTAGCGGGAGAAGCGGACTCCTACGAGCAGTACTTC
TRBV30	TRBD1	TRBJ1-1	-	CAWSVGPGTGVTEAFF	TGTGCCTGGAGTGTGGGACCCGGGACAGGGGTCACTGAAGCTTTCTTT
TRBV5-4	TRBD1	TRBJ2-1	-	CASSLQGAGKHEQFF	TGTGCCAGCAGCTTGCAGGGGGCGGGAAAGCATGAGCAGTTCTTC
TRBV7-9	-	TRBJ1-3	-	CASRSTLQNSGNTIYF	TGTGCCAGCAGATCAACCCTTCAGAACTCTGGAAACACCATATATTTT
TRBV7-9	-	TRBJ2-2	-	CASSPLAGELFF	TGTGCCAGCAGCCCCCTCGCCGGGGAGCTGTTTTTT